This TCR beta chain was sequenced during a study of blood T cell repertoires in COVID-19. Study background: Both acute and convalescent COVID-19 samples were obtained from the United States, Italy and Spain. The cDNA or gDNA used as material had been derived from T cells, B-cell-depleted T cells, or PBMCs.

Original data processing: Amplification from reference gene primers served as the basis for estimated nucleated cell counts. Profiled with immunoSEQ multiplex PCR; TCRdb holds only in-frame clones, not every one. D and trimming were read from the DNA, whereas the V and J calls and clone size are those reported in that table. The sample has some 130,000 clones; around 85% are singletons. The CDR3 has 16 amino acids. The germline gives CDR1 LGHDT, CDR2 YNNKEL (reference sequence). V was trimmed by 4 bases and J by 4 bases, leaving 19 bases between them. The source material was peripheral blood. The rearrangement joins TRBV3-1 (or the pseudogene TRBV3-2) to TRBJ1-2; the D gene is possibly TRBD1 (5 bases). This TCR derives from a woman older than 75 with acute or convalescent COVID-19. The CDR3 is CASSLNYEGRGYGYTF. Here the CDR3 DNA reads TGTGCCAGCAGCCTCAATTACGAGGGGCGGGGCTATGGCTACACCTTC.